This T cell receptor beta chain was found in a study of T-cell memory formation after mild COVID-19. Study-wide points: Clonal second-wave expansions that peaked on day 37 had unconfirmed SARS-CoV-2 specificity.

This clonotype was observed a handful of times. Its antigen remains unknown. Researchers used 5'RACE with constant-segment primers to make TCR alpha and TCR beta cDNA libraries that carry sample barcodes and UMIs. Each CDR3 protein gets one entry after TCRdb re-called the 5' RACE reads with MiXCR. Found here are about 440,000 distinct CDR3 sequences, 15% to 25% of them singletons; the top ten hold 7.5% to 9.5%. This TCR was sampled from an adult woman who had mild COVID-19 (a few samples of this study predate the infection). Cell type and time point are not known. The sample consisted of PBMCs or a T cell subset sorted from them (not recorded which).

The CDR3 loop is CASSQDSVAYEQYF. The CDR3 region has the DNA TGTGCCAGCAGCCAAGATTCGGTGGCCTACGAGCAGTACTTC. The chain uses TRBV3-1 and TRBJ2-7; no clear D. The CDR3 loop spans 14 amino acids. Per the germline V gene, CDR1 is LGHDT and CDR2 is YNNKEL (reference sequence). V lost 0 bases to trimming and J lost 2 bases, with 8 bases between them.